Only a few counts were recorded for the clone carrying this T cell receptor (beta chain). Its antigen is undetermined. The study reverse transcribed the entire isolated RNA, so it sequenced expressed TCRB transcripts. Only in-frame clones appear in the TCRdb table, and some are missing; sequencing was by immunoSEQ multiplex PCR. Here the sample spans around 180,000 clones, less than 10% being singletons. CDR1 SEHNR and CDR2 FQNEAQ come from the germline V gene (reference sequence). The CDR3 is 15 amino acids. Trimming pared 2 bases from V and 9 bases from J, leaving 14 bases between. The data were obtained in a study of beta chain features in type 1 diabetes. Points from the study as a whole: When Type 1 diabetes patients were examined, their TCRB CDR3s proved moderately but significantly shorter in all four CD4+ subsets.

Sequencing input: central memory CD4+ T cells from blood. The rearrangement joins TRBV7-9 to TRBJ1-6; D may be TRBD1 (5 bases). The origin of this receptor is a man between 18 and 35 years old with type 1 diabetes. The CDR3 sequence is CASSLYQGLGSPLHF. DNA of the CDR3: TGTGCCAGCAGCTTATATCAGGGTCTAGGTTCACCCCTCCACTTT.